The sequence of this TCR beta chain was determined in a study of OX40 agonist ivuxolimab in advanced cancers. The CDR3 runs 15 residues. V was pared by 5 bases and J by 4 bases, with 7 bases of the junction left unmatched. The germline V gene encodes CDR1 LNHDA and CDR2 SQIVND (reference sequence). Method: immunoSEQ multiplex PCR; TCRdb's copy keeps in-frame clones and lacks some. Seen here are 77,000 or so clones, more than 70% observed once, and the top ten hold under 2.5%. This specimen consisted of CD4+ or CD8+ T cells sorted from blood, obtained in a trial of the OX40 agonist ivuxolimab. The chain combines TRBV19 with TRBJ1-4; 7 bases agree with TRBD1. The source of this sequence is an adult with an advanced solid tumor such as melanoma, head and neck, liver or kidney cancer. CDR3 bases: TGTGCCAGTAGTCGTACAGGGGATTATAATGAAAAACTGTTTTTT. Translation: CASSRTGDYNEKLFF. Full variable domain (outside the CDR3, taken from reference TRBV19 and TRBJ1-4): DGGITQSPKYLFRKEGQNVTLSCEQNLNHDAMYWYRQDPGQGLRLIYYSQIVNDFQKGDIAEGYSVSREKKESFPLTVTSAQKNPTAFYLCASSRTGDYNEKLFFGSGTQLSVL.